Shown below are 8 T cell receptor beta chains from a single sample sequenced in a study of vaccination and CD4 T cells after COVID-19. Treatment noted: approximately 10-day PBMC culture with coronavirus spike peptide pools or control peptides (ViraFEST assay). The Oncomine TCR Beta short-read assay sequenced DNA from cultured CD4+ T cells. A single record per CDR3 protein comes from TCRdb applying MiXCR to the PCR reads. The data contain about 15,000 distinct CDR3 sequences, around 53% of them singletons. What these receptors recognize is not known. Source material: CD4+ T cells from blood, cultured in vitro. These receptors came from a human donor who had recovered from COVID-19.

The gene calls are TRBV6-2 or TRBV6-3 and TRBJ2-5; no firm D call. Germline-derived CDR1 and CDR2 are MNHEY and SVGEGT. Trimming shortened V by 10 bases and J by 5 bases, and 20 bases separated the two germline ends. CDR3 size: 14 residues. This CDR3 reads CAIQNPTGEETQYF. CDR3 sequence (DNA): TGTGCCATCCAAAACCCCACGGGTGAGGAGACCCAGTACTTC.

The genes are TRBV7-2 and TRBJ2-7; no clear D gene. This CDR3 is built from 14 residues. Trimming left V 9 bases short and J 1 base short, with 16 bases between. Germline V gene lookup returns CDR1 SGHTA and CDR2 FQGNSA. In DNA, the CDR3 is TGTGCCAGTGCACCTGGCGCGCATTCCTACGAGCAGTACTTC. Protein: CASAPGAHSYEQYF. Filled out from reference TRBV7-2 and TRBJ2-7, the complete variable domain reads GAGVSQSPSNKVTEKGKDVELRCDPISGHTALYWYRQSLGQGLEFLIYFQGNSAPDKSGLPSDRFSAERTGGSVSTLTIQRTQQEDSAVYLCASAPGAHSYEQYFGPGTRLTVT.

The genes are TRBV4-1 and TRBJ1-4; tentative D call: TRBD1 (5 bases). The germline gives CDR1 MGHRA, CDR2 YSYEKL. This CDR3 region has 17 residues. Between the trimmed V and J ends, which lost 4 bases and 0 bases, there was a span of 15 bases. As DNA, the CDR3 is TGCGCCAGCAGCCCACACCGGGGGGAGGCAACTAATGAAAAACTGTTTTTT. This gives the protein CASSPHRGEATNEKLFF.

CDR3 loop: CASSTPGRDTQYF. CDR3 nucleotides: TGTGCCAGCAGCACTCCGGGGAGGGATACGCAGTATTTT. V usage is TRBV5-8 and J usage is TRBJ2-3, with D perhaps TRBD2 (6 bases). The CDR3 has 13 amino acids. Germline-derived CDR1 and CDR2 are SGHTS and YDEGEE. V was clipped by 4 bases and J by 6 bases, with 12 bases between them.

Written as DNA, the CDR3 is TGCGCCAGCAGCGTTAGCAGGAGCACAGATACGCAGTATTTT. This translates into CASSVSRSTDTQYF. The chain is built from TRBV5-1 and TRBJ2-3; no reliable D call. Trimming stripped 4 bases from V and 0 bases from J, with 9 bases between. CDR1 and CDR2 from the germline V gene are SGHRS and YFSETQ. The CDR3 has 14 amino acids.

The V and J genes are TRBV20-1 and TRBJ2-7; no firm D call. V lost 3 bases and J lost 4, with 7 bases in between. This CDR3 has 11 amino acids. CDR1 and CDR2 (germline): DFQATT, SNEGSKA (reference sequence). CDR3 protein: CSASTTYEQYF. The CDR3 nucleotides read TGCAGTGCTAGTACCACATACGAGCAGTACTTC.

The CDR3 DNA reads as TGCAGTGCTAGGCTTAGCGGGAGACCATATGAGCAGTTCTTC. As protein: CSARLSGRPYEQFF. This chain links TRBV20-1 with TRBJ2-1, with 9 bases matching TRBD2. The CDR3 is 14 amino acids. Germline V CDR1 and CDR2: DFQATT, SNEGSKA (reference sequence). J lost 8 bases, V lost 3 bases, and 8 bases had no gene match.

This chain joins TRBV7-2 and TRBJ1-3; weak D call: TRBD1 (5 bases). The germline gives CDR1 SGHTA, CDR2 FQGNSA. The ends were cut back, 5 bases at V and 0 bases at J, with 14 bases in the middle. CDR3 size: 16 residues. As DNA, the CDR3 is TGTGCCAGCAGCCCACAGGACGTTAACTCTGGAAACACCATATATTTT. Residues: CASSPQDVNSGNTIYF. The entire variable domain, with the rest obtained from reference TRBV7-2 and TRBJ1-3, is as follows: GAGVSQSPSNKVTEKGKDVELRCDPISGHTALYWYRQSLGQGLEFLIYFQGNSAPDKSGLPSDRFSAERTGGSVSTLTIQRTQQEDSAVYLCASSPQDVNSGNTIYFGEGSWLTVV.